These 3 T cell receptor beta chains were all obtained from the same sample, sequenced in a study of human T cells and chemical hapten exposure. As to time point: patch test 1, 2 weeks after DPC sensitization. Stated treatment: therapeutic diphenylcyclopropenone sensitization with weekly scalp DPC. TCRdb redid the calling of the RACE reads with MiXCR, one entry per CDR3 protein. The sample consists of approximately 80,000 distinct CDR3 sequences, over 6% of them appearing once. This material consisted of whole blood, taken in connection with sensitization to the hapten diphenylcyclopropenone (DPC). Every receptor here comes from a woman younger than 45 with alopecia areata. Some clones in this sample may be carry-over from other donors' samples.

This clonotype was counted many times. J is TRBJ2-5 and V is TRBV11-2; 9 bases align to TRBD2. The germline CDR1 and CDR2 sequences are SGHAT and FQNNGV. V trimming: 5 bases; J trimming: 2 bases; junction bases outside the gene matches: 3. The CDR3 sequence is 14 residues long. This chain's CDR3 is CASSPSGGQETQYF. For the CDR3, the DNA is TGTGCCAGCAGCCCGAGCGGGGGGCAAGAGACCCAGTACTTC. Combining the CDR3 with reference TRBV11-2 and TRBJ2-5 gives the whole variable domain EAGVAQSPRYKIIEKRQSVAFWCNPISGHATLYWYQQILGQGPKLLIQFQNNGVVDDSQLPKDRFSAERLKGVDSTLKIQPAKLEDSAVYLCASSPSGGQETQYFGPGTRLLVL.

This clonotype was counted ten times or more. The chain links TRBV29-1 to TRBJ2-3; 11 bases agree with TRBD2. CDR1 and CDR2 (germline): SQVTM, ANQGSEA. The CDR3 has 16 residues. V lost 6 bases, J lost 4 bases, and 12 bases stayed unmatched. CDR3 loop: CSVETSGAAGADTQYF. Written as DNA, the CDR3 is TGCAGCGTGGAGACTAGCGGGGCCGCTGGAGCAGATACGCAGTATTTT.

This clonotype has ten or more counts. This rearrangement joins TRBV29-1 to TRBJ1-1; D uncertain. V lost 2 bases and J lost 0, with 7 bases in between. The CDR3 length is 13 residues. Germline V lookup: CDR1 SQVTM, CDR2 ANQGSEA. The chain's CDR3 is CSVEPFMNTEAFF. The CDR3 nucleotides are TGCAGCGTTGAACCTTTCATGAACACTGAAGCTTTCTTT.